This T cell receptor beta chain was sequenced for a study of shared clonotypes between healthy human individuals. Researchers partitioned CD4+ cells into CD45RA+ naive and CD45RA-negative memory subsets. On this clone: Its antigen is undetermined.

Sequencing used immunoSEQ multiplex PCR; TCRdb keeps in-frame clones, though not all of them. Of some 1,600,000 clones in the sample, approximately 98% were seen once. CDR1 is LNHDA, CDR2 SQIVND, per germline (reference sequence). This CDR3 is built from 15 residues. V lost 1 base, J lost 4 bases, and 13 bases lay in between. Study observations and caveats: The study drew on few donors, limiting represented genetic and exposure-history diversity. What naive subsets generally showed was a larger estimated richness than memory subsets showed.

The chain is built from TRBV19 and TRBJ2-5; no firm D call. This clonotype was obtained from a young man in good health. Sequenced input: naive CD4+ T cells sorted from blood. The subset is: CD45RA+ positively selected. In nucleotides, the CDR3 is TGTGCCAGTAGTATAGGTCTGGGATCGGGAGAGACCCAGTACTTC. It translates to CASSIGLGSGETQYF.